This T cell receptor (beta chain) appears in the sequencing data of a study of shared clonotypes between healthy human individuals. Study results and caveats: The low donor count limited represented genetic and exposure-history diversity.

The sequenced material, unsorted PBMC DNA, was run on ten immunoSEQ deep assay plates. Profiling relied on immunoSEQ multiplex PCR, and the TCRdb table lists in-frame clones only, not all of them. The sample lists about 490,000 clones; 70% to 80% were seen once. About this clone itself: Its cognate antigen is unknown.

Trimming cost V 7 bases and J 8 bases, with 17 bases left between them. Germline loops: CDR1 SQVTM, CDR2 ANQGSEA. The CDR3 runs to 13 residues. Material: PBMCs. The sequence came from a woman in her forties in good health. Some clones in this sample may be carry-over from other donors' samples. The J gene is TRBJ1-4, the V gene TRBV29-1, with D possibly being TRBD1 (6 bases). This chain's CDR3 is CSAEEQGGEKLFF. In nucleotides, the CDR3 is TGCAGCGCCGAGGAACAGGGAGGCGAAAAACTGTTTTTT.